In its sample, the clone carrying this T cell receptor (beta chain) was seen many times. Its specificity is unknown. This entry is derived from a study of response to subunit inactivated influenza vaccine. TCRdb analysed the RT-PCR reads with MiXCR anew, one entry per CDR3 protein. The table lists hundreds of thousands of distinct CDR3 sequences, 10% to 12% of them singletons, with roughly 11% in the top ten. Points from the study as a whole: Seasonal influenza vaccination, on each occasion, was suggested by the authors to recruit few new T cells.

Another study also made use of these data, one on T cells expressing NK-cell markers. That work contributes: The authors made TCR beta cDNA libraries by 5'RACE template switching. This switching added a universal primer site and UMIs. The dominant NKG2C+ clonotypes represented roughly 1.0-7.5% of CD8+ T cells in six donors. A handful of donors showed these clonotypes also leading the CD3+CD56-NKG2C+ fraction.

The starting material was PBMCs from blood, obtained on the day of vaccination. The TCR was taken from a man aged 50-59 years who received an inactivated influenza vaccine.

The CDR3 coding sequence is TGTGCCAGCAGCTTAGAGGTGCAGAGCACAGATACGCAGTATTTT. It translates to CASSLEVQSTDTQYF. The V gene is TRBV7-6, the J gene TRBJ2-3; no definite D call. The CDR3 contains 15 residues. Trimming shortened V by 1 base and J by 0 bases, and 8 bases separated the two germline ends. Germline lookup yields CDR1 SGHVS and CDR2 FNYEAQ. Filled out from reference TRBV7-6 and TRBJ2-3, the complete variable domain reads GAGVSQSPRYKVTKRGQDVALRCDPISGHVSLYWYRQALGQGPEFLTYFNYEAQQDKSGLPNDRFSAERPEGSISTLTIQRTEQRDSAMYRCASSLEVQSTDTQYFGPGTRLTVL.